These 28 T cell receptor beta chains originate from one sample sequenced in a study of blood T cell repertoires in COVID-19. TCRdb's table, derived via immunoSEQ multiplex PCR, lists solely in-frame clones and lacks some. The data show 37,000 or so clones, 89% seen once. Material for sequencing was peripheral blood. The origin of the receptors is a human donor in a cohort sampled during active COVID-19.

This chain uses TRBV10-3 with TRBJ2-3; 15 bases fit TRBD2. Germline loops: CDR1 ENHRY, CDR2 SYGVKD. V lost 11 bases to trimming and J lost 3 bases; unmatched junction nucleotides: 9. The CDR3 totals 16 residues. DNA of the CDR3: TGTGCCTTATCCGGGACTAGCGGGGGGCGAACAGATACGCAGTATTTT. Protein: CALSGTSGGRTDTQYF.

The DNA of the CDR3 is TGTGCCTGGAGAGTGGGGTCGGGGACAGGGTACTACGAGCAGTACTTC. Translated: CAWRVGSGTGYYEQYF. The V and J genes are TRBV30 and TRBJ2-7; 9 nucleotides align to TRBD1. Germline CDR1 and CDR2: GTSNPN and SVGIG (reference sequence). The ends lost 3 bases at V and 3 bases at J; junction bases unmatched: 12. This CDR3 contains 16 residues.

V and J are TRBV29-1 and TRBJ1-1; 8 positions agree with TRBD1. J gave up 1 base and V 6 bases, and 1 base lay outside the gene matches. Germline V gene data show CDR1 as SQVTM and CDR2 as ANQGSEA. This CDR3 has 12 residues. CDR3: CSVGQGNTEAFF. The CDR3 bases are TGCAGCGTAGGACAGGGGAACACTGAAGCTTTCTTT.

J is TRBJ1-2 and V is TRBV3-1 (or the pseudogene TRBV3-2); 9 positions match TRBD1. Trimming took 2 bases from V and 7 from J; bases not matched to a gene: 8. Germline CDR1 is LGHDT and CDR2 is YNNKEL (reference sequence). The CDR3 totals 15 residues. CDR3 amino acids: CASSQLPDRGGGYTF. The CDR3 DNA is TGTGCCAGCAGCCAACTCCCGGACAGGGGAGGTGGCTACACCTTC.

The chain carries TRBV4-1 and TRBJ2-7, with 9 bases matching TRBD2. Germline loops: CDR1 MGHRA, CDR2 YSYEKL. Unmatched junction bases numbered 13, after V lost 0 bases and J lost 1 base. This CDR3 contains 19 residues. CDR3 sequence (DNA): TGCGCCAGCAGCCAAGATTTGGCCAGCGGGAGGAATAAGTCCTACGAGCAGTACTTC. Amino acid sequence: CASSQDLASGRNKSYEQYF.

The chain carries TRBV18 and TRBJ1-1; TRBD1 might be the D (6 bases). This CDR3 has 13 amino acids. V dropped 3 bases and J dropped 6 bases, with 11 bases sitting between them. CDR1 is KGHSH and CDR2 is LQKENI in the germline V gene. The CDR3 sequence: CASSPVQGAEAFF. CDR3 nucleotides: TGTGCCAGCTCACCCGTACAGGGCGCTGAAGCTTTCTTT.

The chain recombines TRBV6-5 with TRBJ1-5; 9 bases are a match to TRBD1. V was pared by 6 bases and J by 0 bases, with 3 bases of the junction left unmatched. Germline values: CDR1 MNHEY, CDR2 SVGAGI. The CDR3 has 15 amino acids. Written as DNA, the CDR3 is TGTGCCAGCAGCCCGACAGGGGGTAGCAATCAGCCCCAGCATTTT. Translated: CASSPTGGSNQPQHF.

This chain uses TRBV9 with TRBJ2-5; unclear D gene. The germline V and J ends were trimmed by 0 bases and 1 base, with 4 bases remaining between them. CDR1 and CDR2 (germline): SGDLS, YYNGEE. There are 13 residues in the CDR3. CDR3 residues: CASSVGVQETQYF. CDR3 sequence (DNA): TGTGCCAGCAGCGTAGGAGTCCAAGAGACCCAGTACTTC.

The chain carries TRBV6-2 or TRBV6-3 and TRBJ2-1; 7 nucleotides align to TRBD1. V lost 5 bases and J lost 3; bases outside the gene matches: 7. Per germline, CDR1 MNHEY and CDR2 SVGEGT. This CDR3 contains 15 residues. The CDR3 DNA is TGTGCCAGCAGTCCCCGGGACAGAGTCTACAATGAGCAGTTCTTC. Translating gives CASSPRDRVYNEQFF.

The chain joins TRBV7-7 to TRBJ2-1, with D possibly matching TRBD1 (5 bases). Trimming took 5 bases from V and 2 from J, leaving 13 bases between them. Per germline, CDR1 SSHAT and CDR2 FNYEAQ (reference sequence). The CDR3 has 15 amino acids. CDR3 amino acids: CASSRSWGTYNEQFF. The CDR3 DNA reads TGTGCCAGCAGCCGTTCTTGGGGCACCTACAATGAGCAGTTCTTC. The entire variable domain, with the rest obtained from reference TRBV7-7 and TRBJ2-1, is as follows: GAGVSQSPRYKVTKRGQDVTLRCDPISSHATLYWYQQALGQGPEFLTYFNYEAQPDKSGLPSDRFSAERPEGSISTLTIQRTEQRDSAMYRCASSRSWGTYNEQFFGPGTRLTVL.

A single count supports this clone. The rearrangement links TRBV7-2 to TRBJ1-3, with TRBD1 as a possible D gene (5 bases). The CDR3 has 15 amino acids. V was cut by 1 base and J by 4 bases, with 11 bases left in between. The germline V gene has CDR1 SGHTA and CDR2 FQGNSA. The CDR3 DNA reads TGTGCCAGCAGCTTAGGTGGGGCGCCGGGAAACACCATATATTTT. The encoded protein is CASSLGGAPGNTIYF.

CDR3 residues: CASSLGSSGRLTDTQYF. The CDR3 nucleotides read TGTGCCAGCAGCTTAGGGTCTAGCGGCCGCCTCACAGATACGCAGTATTTT. This chain uses TRBV7-6 with TRBJ2-3, with 7 bases matching TRBD2. CDR1 SGHVS and CDR2 FNYEAQ come from the germline V gene. The CDR3 is made up of 17 amino acids. V was pared by 1 base and J by 2 bases, with 9 bases of the junction left unmatched.

The V gene is TRBV6-5, the J gene TRBJ1-1; D may be TRBD1 (6 bases). Germline V CDR1 and CDR2: MNHEY, SVGAGI. The CDR3 runs 12 residues. The germline V and J ends were trimmed by 8 bases and 11 bases, with 18 bases remaining between them. CDR3: CASYPARGHAFF. As DNA, the CDR3 is TGTGCCAGCTATCCGGCCAGGGGACACGCTTTCTTT.

This sequence joins TRBV7-9 and TRBJ1-3; 8 bases map to TRBD1. The V gene end was trimmed by 2 bases and the J gene end by 0 bases; junction bases not matched to a gene: 12. CDR3 size: 19 residues. Per germline, CDR1 SEHNR and CDR2 FQNEAQ (reference sequence). The CDR3 reads CASSLKDPTGVGSGNTIYF. The CDR3 DNA reads as TGTGCCAGCAGCTTAAAAGACCCGACAGGGGTCGGCTCTGGAAACACCATATATTTT.

The genes are TRBV5-4 and TRBJ1-4; tentative D call: TRBD1 (6 bases). The CDR3 covers 13 residues. Germline loops: CDR1 SGHNT, CDR2 YYREEE (reference sequence). V dropped 5 bases and J dropped 7 bases, with 12 bases sitting between them. CDR3 loop: CASSLSRGEKLFF. The CDR3 DNA reads as TGTGCCAGCAGTTTGAGCAGGGGTGAAAAACTGTTTTTT. The full variable domain, rest sourced from reference TRBV5-4 and TRBJ1-4, is ETGVTQSPTHLIKTRGQQVTLRCSSQSGHNTVSWYQQALGQGPQFIFQYYREEENGRGNFPPRFSGLQFPNYSSELNVNALELDDSALYLCASSLSRGEKLFFGSGTQLSVL.

The rearrangement links TRBV3-1 (or the pseudogene TRBV3-2) to TRBJ2-5; 13 nucleotides agree with TRBD2. The germline V gene encodes CDR1 LGHDT and CDR2 YNNKEL (reference sequence). The CDR3 has 18 residues. V lost 1 base and J lost 7; bases outside the gene matches: 12. The CDR3 here is CASSQGTSGRGLFGTQYF. In DNA form, the CDR3 reads TGTGCCAGCAGCCAAGGGACTAGCGGGAGAGGTCTTTTCGGGACCCAGTACTTC.

V is TRBV7-9 and J is TRBJ1-4, with a possible D match to TRBD1 (5 bases). Trimming cost V 5 bases and J 8 bases, with 15 bases left between them. The CDR3 has 14 residues. CDR1 and CDR2 from the germline V gene are SEHNR and FQNEAQ (reference sequence). CDR3 nucleotide sequence: TGTGCCAGCAGCAACAGGACCTTGGGGGAAAAACTGTTTTTT. Translating gives CASSNRTLGEKLFF.

The CDR3 here is CASSAGTSGRAWETQYF. In DNA, the CDR3 is TGTGCCAGCAGCGCTGGGACTAGCGGGAGGGCCTGGGAGACCCAGTACTTC. The chain carries TRBV2 and TRBJ2-5, with 16 bases identical to TRBD2. Germline V gene data show CDR1 as SNHLY and CDR2 as FYNNEI. V gave up 6 bases and J gave up 5 bases; unmatched junction bases: 9. The CDR3 is 17 amino acids.

The chain employs TRBV10-3 and TRBJ2-1; 8 bases fit TRBD2. The V and J ends lost 7 bases and 1 base, in that order; junction bases with no gene match: 3. The CDR3 runs 14 residues. The V gene's germline CDR1 is ENHRY and CDR2 SYGVKD. CDR3 residues: CAIKERGSYNEQFF. The DNA for the CDR3 is TGTGCCATCAAGGAGCGGGGGTCCTACAATGAGCAGTTCTTC.

The rearrangement joins TRBV6-5 to TRBJ1-2; 12 positions agree with TRBD1. Germline CDR1 and CDR2: MNHEY and SVGAGI. The CDR3 loop spans 15 amino acids. V gave up 2 bases and J gave up 5 bases; unmatched junction bases: 3. CDR3 residues: CASSYRDRGHYGYTF. The CDR3 DNA follows: TGTGCCAGCAGTTACAGGGACAGGGGGCATTATGGCTACACCTTC.

The chain uses TRBV6-4 and TRBJ2-1; 12 nucleotides match TRBD2. Germline V gene data show CDR1 as MRHNA and CDR2 as SNTAGT. V dropped 5 bases and J dropped 9; count of bases not matched to a gene: 8. CDR3 length: 15 residues. CDR3 sequence reads: CASSRELAGGGEQFF. CDR3 DNA: TGTGCCAGCAGTCGGGAACTAGCGGGAGGAGGTGAGCAGTTCTTC.

The chain combines TRBV4-1 with TRBJ2-3; D is perhaps TRBD2 (6 bases). The V gene's germline CDR1 is MGHRA and CDR2 YSYEKL. The CDR3 extends over 15 amino acids. V was trimmed by 6 bases and J by 2 bases, leaving 15 bases between them. CDR3: CASRKFGGFTDTQYF. CDR3 in DNA: TGCGCCAGCAGGAAATTTGGAGGGTTCACAGATACGCAGTATTTT.

V gene TRBV30 combines with J gene TRBJ1-4; a possible D gene is TRBD1 (5 bases). Trimming left V 3 bases short and J 0 bases short, with 11 bases between. The CDR3 is made up of 15 amino acids. From germline, CDR1 is GTSNPN and CDR2 SVGIG (reference sequence). CDR3 DNA sequence: TGTGCCTGGAGCCCTGGGGCAGCAACTAATGAAAAACTGTTTTTT. Residues: CAWSPGAATNEKLFF.

The V call is TRBV5-5, the J call TRBJ1-4; 9 bases map to TRBD1. In germline, CDR1 is SGHKS, CDR2 YYEKEE (reference sequence). J was trimmed by 7 bases and V by 2 bases; bases with no gene match: 15. The CDR3 sequence is 18 residues long. CDR3 DNA sequence: TGTGCCAGCAGCTTTCGTCTTAATCTCGGGACAGGGTGTGAAAAACTGTTTTTT. This encodes CASSFRLNLGTGCEKLFF.

Remarks on this clone: This could be a read error, since a much larger clone is one nucleotide away. The chain uses TRBV7-2 and TRBJ1-1; perhaps TRBD1 as D (6 bases). Germline V lookup: CDR1 SGHTA, CDR2 FQGNSA. V dropped 3 bases and J dropped 1 base, with 6 bases sitting between them. CDR3 length: 13 amino acids. This CDR3 is CASSLGQNTEAFF. The CDR3 DNA reads TGTGCCAGCAGCTTGGGACAGAACACTGAAGCTTTCTTT.

The rearrangement links TRBV30 to TRBJ1-5; D perhaps matches TRBD1 (5 bases). V lost 1 base, J lost 4 bases, and 11 bases lay in between. The V gene's germline CDR1 is GTSNPN and CDR2 SVGIG (reference sequence). The CDR3 runs to 14 residues. DNA of the CDR3: TGTGCCTGGAGTGGTGGAGGGACTAATCAGCCCCAGCATTTT. Translated: CAWSGGGTNQPQHF. The full variable domain, its missing parts supplied by reference TRBV30 and TRBJ1-5, is SQTIHQWPATLVQPVGSPLSLECTVEGTSNPNLYWYRQAAGRGLQLLFYSVGIGQISSEVPQNLSASRPQDRQFILSSKKLLLSDSGFYLCAWSGGGTNQPQHFGDGTRLSIL.

The V and J genes are TRBV27 and TRBJ2-1; weak D call: TRBD2 (5 bases). Per the germline V gene, CDR1 is MNHEY and CDR2 is SMNVEV (reference sequence). V dropped 7 bases and J dropped 9 bases, with 10 bases sitting between them. This CDR3 region has 11 residues. In nucleotides, the CDR3 is TGTGCCAGCAACCTAGCTGGTGAGCAGTTCTTC. Protein product: CASNLAGEQFF.

The CDR3 sequence: CATATGSYNSPLHF. The CDR3 DNA reads TGTGCCACCGCGACAGGTTCCTATAATTCACCCCTCCACTTT. This chain joins TRBV2 and TRBJ1-6, with D possibly TRBD1 on 6 matching bases. The CDR3 covers 14 residues. Trimming took off 10 bases at V and 1 base at J, with 11 bases between the two ends. Germline values: CDR1 SNHLY, CDR2 FYNNEI. Looking up the rest from reference TRBV2 and TRBJ1-6 gives the full variable domain: EPEVTQTPSHQVTQMGQEVILRCVPISNHLYFYWYRQILGQKVEFLVSFYNNEISEKSEIFDDQFSVERPDGSNFTLKIRSTKLEDSAMYFCATATGSYNSPLHFGNGTRLTVT.